Given below is one T cell receptor beta chain in context. No cognate antigen has been identified for it. Base qualities are not recorded, but no much larger clone differs from it by a single base. The cohort consisted of some 670 healthy bone marrow donors. Cohort members were all nominally healthy when sampled, although unrecorded immune exposures were likely present. The donor tested CMV seropositive, placing the donor among the 290 or so seropositive members of the cohort. Every donor gave a peripheral blood sample, and the peripheral blood mononuclear cells from that sample were used for TCR beta sequencing. The Qiagen DNeasy Blood Extraction Kit was used to extract genomic DNA from the blood cell samples. This record belongs to a study of cytomegalovirus exposure and HLA in healthy donors (TCRdb year 2017). Study-level background: In an earlier analysis of several hundred of the donors, about 270 Gb of sequence data and some 120 million unique TCR beta sequences from about 180 million T cells were reported. An early release that covered roughly 600 HLA-typed donors contained approximately 300 gigabases of sequencing data and 70 million to 100 million unique TCR sequences. Of the 300 to 450 genotyped donors, 65% to 90% were placed in the genetic ancestry cluster associated with self-reported Caucasian donors. The aim of the study was to test whether cataloging public T cell receptors could identify signatures of past pathogen exposure. The study profiled the T cell repertoires of around 700 subjects by immunosequencing and related them to cytomegalovirus serostatus. Besides the first cohort of under 700 subjects, a separate validation cohort made up of 120 different subjects was used. High-throughput TCR immunosequencing, statistical association of individual TCRs with disease status, and machine learning were combined to predict cytomegalovirus infection status. A later analysis re-analyzed previously published TCR beta repertoires from 650 to 800 donors and added high-resolution HLA genotyping to study TCR occurrence patterns. In the later analysis, no new phenotypic data were used to find candidate immune exposures; instead, reliance was placed on TCR beta sequences and their occurrence across donors. In an earlier analysis of a few hundred of the donors, high-throughput TCR beta sequencing was used to judge whether each TCR beta V gene segment behaved as functional or pseudogenic. Donor age, sex, ethnicity and CMV serostatus were compiled together with the repertoire data. A later genetic analysis took genome-wide SNP genotypes for 398 of the 666 donors and used that subset as a discovery cohort. Every repertoire in the discovery cohort had been generated on one and the same sequencing platform. HLA typing included class I and class II loci at four-digit resolution. The number of donors typed differed by locus, with roughly 629-640 for A, B, C, DRB1 and DQB1, more than 500 for DQA1, over 600 for DPA1, and some 440 for DPB1. Roughly 5 DR-DQ haplotypes were treated as single units for association and clustering because of strong linkage in the cohort. Among almost 400 genotyped donors of the cohort, an average of around 240,000 unique TCR beta nucleotide sequences were sequenced per donor, around 20% of them non-productive.

Libraries were built with the immunoSEQ multiplex PCR assay. For the multiplex PCR, a mixture combining 60 forward primers for TCR Vbeta segments and 13 reverse primers for TCR Jbeta segments was used. The CDR3 region of rearranged TCR beta genes was amplified from genomic DNA by a multiplex PCR assay. The Illumina HiSeq System was used to sequence the amplified TCR beta libraries as 87-base-pair reads. The study's processing was this. A later analysis tallied tens of millions of unique TCR beta chains across the 700 or so repertoires, and approximately 12 million of those chains were shared by two or more donors. Raw reads were error-corrected and collapsed into unique sequences with a nearest-neighbor algorithm that merged closely related sequences to remove PCR and sequencing errors. V, D and J gene segments were assigned by aligning CDR3 sequences to IMGT reference sequences. For a sequence to be retained, at least a six-nucleotide match to both a V gene segment and a J gene segment was required. Rearrangements were classified as productive when the CDR3 lacked stop codons and remained in frame with V and J, and all other rearrangements were classified as non-productive. CDR3 was defined by IMGT convention, running from the second conserved V-encoded cysteine to the conserved J-encoded phenylalanine. In an earlier analysis of around 540 of the donors, sequences lacking an unambiguous match to a single V gene segment were excluded. An earlier analysis of 550 to 650 of the donors classified V segments as functional when productive rearrangements were above 56.7% and as segregating when the standard deviation between donors was above 5%. A statistical classification framework was developed to diagnose cytomegalovirus status using the catalog of TCR beta chain sequences. V and J gene assignment, in a later analysis, came from comparing TCR nucleotide sequences with IMGT/GENE-DB human TR gene sequences. The TCRdist pipeline was used in a later analysis to assign CDR3 sequences and most-parsimonious VDJ recombination scenarios. A later analysis defined each TCR beta chain by its CDR3 amino acid sequence plus V-gene family, and excluded reads lacking a unique V-gene family. A later analysis removed 600 or so highly shared, low-generation-probability nucleotide sequences to deal with suspected cross-contamination and a sequencing artifact. In a later analysis, a clonal expansion index for each public chain was calculated from normalized within-repertoire ranks of inferred template counts. A later analysis computed generation probabilities with a VDJ recombination model fitted to out-of-frame rearrangements, and checked the results against IGoR. In a later analysis, hypergeometric tests were used to score TCR-TCR, TCR-HLA and TCR-CMV co-occurrence, with a repertoire-size bias correction applied to TCR pairs. To estimate false discovery rates, a later analysis permuted the HLA or CMV assignments 20 times. In a later analysis, co-occurring TCRs were grouped using DBSCAN, and TCRdist sequence similarity was added for clustering within HLA-allele-positive subsets. Repertoires with fewer than 30,000 or more than 120,000 public chains were left out of co-occurrence clustering, as were about five repertoires with anomalous nucleotide sharing. Entries here come from immuneACCESS through TCRdb and include only in-frame sequences with V and J called. Some clones fail to appear in such tables; in the studies checked, an unresolved V gene covers under half of the shortfall, and the cause of the remainder is unknown. That table gives V, J and clone size, and the DNA gave D and trimming. The sample table lists over 100,000 clones, approximately 69% of them with a count of one. The biggest ten clones account for more than 6% of the sample.

Results and caveats for the whole study, not just this receptor: Three of the identified cytomegalovirus-associated TCR beta chains were confirmed in vitro to be specific for cytomegalovirus antigens. The classifier was reported to diagnose cytomegalovirus status with high specificity and sensitivity in both the original cohort and the validation cohort. Assigning TCR associations to individual alleles was difficult when HLA alleles, especially DR and DQ, strongly co-occurred. In this cohort, only TCR beta chains were sequenced, and detectable features were limited by the absence of alpha or paired-chain data. Seventeen rarely observed V segments, including chromosome 9 orphons, were excluded from the earlier analysis of a few hundred of the donors because counts were too low. A later analysis found that most CMV-associated TCR beta chains appeared HLA-restricted, with HLA associations seemingly driven largely by CMV exposure. A cluster of highly shared sequence variants was judged likely to represent a technical artifact of the sequencing pipeline. A later analysis found that HLA-associated TCR beta chains were more clonally expanded and had lower generation probabilities than equally common non-associated chains. An association between a missense DCLRE1C variant and V-gene and J-gene trimming of TCR beta chains was found in a later genetic analysis and replicated in an independent cohort. The authors suggested that the approach could potentially be extended to other disease states and immunological phenotypes. Because HLA typing was missing for some donors at each locus, association tests included only the typed subset. Correlated functional status among segregating V segments might be attributable to linkage disequilibrium, but an unknown experimental factor could not be ruled out. According to a later genetic analysis, donors in an Asian-associated ancestry cluster had fewer N-insertions in productive TCRs than the approximately 710-donor mean. In an earlier analysis of about 600 of the donors, most TCR beta V segments appeared in productive rearrangements about 90% or about 30% of the time, broadly matching IMGT annotations. Specific HLA alleles were associated with around 18,000 TCR beta sequences at a false discovery rate of 0.05 in a later analysis. Sequencing depth was assumed to be roughly uniform across donors in the presence/absence analyses, though that assumption may not hold. Some IMGT-functional V segments, including TRBV6-2 and TRBV6-3, could not be distinguished by the 87-base-pair reads and were therefore excluded. A later analysis reported that several top co-occurrence clusters appeared linked to parvovirus B19, influenza, CMV and Epstein-Barr virus. For the cohort, immune exposure information was limited to CMV serostatus. According to a later analysis, TCR association rates differed among HLA loci, with DRB1 alleles showing the most associated TCRs and HLA-C alleles showing the fewest. The study listed 150 to 200 TCR beta chains as associated with cytomegalovirus. Most TCR sequences were observed very rarely across donors, whereas some public TCRs were present in many individuals. A further reported finding was that TCR beta sequences accurately predicted the HLA-A and HLA-B alleles for most subjects in the first cohort.

Based on the germline V gene, the CDR1 and CDR2 sequences are SGHRS and YFSETQ. V is clipped by 0 bases and J by 5 bases, and the sequence between their germline boundaries is 7 bases long. From its cysteine to its phenylalanine, the CDR3 spans 13 amino acids. Here the CDR3 DNA is all that survives: 39 bases in frame from base 1. The sequence joins TRBV5-1 to TRBJ2-3, with the identity of the D gene unclear. The clonotype was recovered from a man in his forties in good health and CMV-seropositive. Sequenced material: PBMCs. The sequenced DNA: TGCGCCAGCAGCTTGGGGGCCAGAGATACGCAGTATTTT. The encoded protein is CASSLGARDTQYF.